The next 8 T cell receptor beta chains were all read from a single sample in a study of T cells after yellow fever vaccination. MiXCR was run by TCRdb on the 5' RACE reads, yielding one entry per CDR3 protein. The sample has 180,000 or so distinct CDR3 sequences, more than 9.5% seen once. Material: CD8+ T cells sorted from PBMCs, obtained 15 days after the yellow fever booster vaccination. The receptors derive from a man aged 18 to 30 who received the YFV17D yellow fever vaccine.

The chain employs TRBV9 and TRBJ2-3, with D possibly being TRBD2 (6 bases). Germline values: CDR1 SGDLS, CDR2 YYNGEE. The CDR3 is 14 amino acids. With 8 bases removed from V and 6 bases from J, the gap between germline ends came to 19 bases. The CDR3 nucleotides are TGTGCCAGTAATCTTCCGCGGGAAGGGGATACGCAGTATTTT. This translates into CASNLPREGDTQYF.

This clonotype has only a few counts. The CDR3: CASSLRTGGGEQYF. CDR3 nucleotides: TGTGCCAGCAGCTTACGTACAGGGGGCGGCGAGCAGTACTTC. V is TRBV7-8 and J is TRBJ2-7, with TRBD1 matching 9 bases. This CDR3 contains 14 residues. V dropped 2 bases and J dropped 6; count of bases not matched to a gene: 5. Per the germline V gene, CDR1 is SGHVS and CDR2 is FQNEAQ.

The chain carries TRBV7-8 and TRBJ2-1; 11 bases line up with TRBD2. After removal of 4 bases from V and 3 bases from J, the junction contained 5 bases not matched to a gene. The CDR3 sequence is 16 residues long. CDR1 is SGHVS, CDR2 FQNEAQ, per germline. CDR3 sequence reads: CASSSPLAGDYNEQFF. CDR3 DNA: TGTGCCAGCAGCTCCCCACTAGCGGGAGACTACAATGAGCAGTTCTTC.

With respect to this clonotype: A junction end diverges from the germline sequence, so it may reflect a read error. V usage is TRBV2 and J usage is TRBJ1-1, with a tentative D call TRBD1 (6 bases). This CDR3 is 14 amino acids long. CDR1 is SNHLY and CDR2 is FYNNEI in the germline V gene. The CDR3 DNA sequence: TGTGCCAGCAGCCGGGCCCAGGGGAACCCTGAAGCTTTCTTT. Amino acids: CASSRAQGNPEAFF. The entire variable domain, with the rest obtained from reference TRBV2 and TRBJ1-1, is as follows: EPEVTQTPSHQVTQMGQEVILRCVPISNHLYFYWYRQILGQKVEFLVSFYNNEISEKSEIFDDQFSVERPDGSNFTLKIRSTKLEDSAMYFCASSRAQGNPEAFFGQGTRLTVV.

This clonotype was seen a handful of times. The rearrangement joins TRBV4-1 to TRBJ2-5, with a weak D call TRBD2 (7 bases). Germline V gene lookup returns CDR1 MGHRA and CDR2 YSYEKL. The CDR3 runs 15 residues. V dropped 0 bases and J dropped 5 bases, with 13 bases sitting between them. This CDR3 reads CASSQDPGGRETQYF. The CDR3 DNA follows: TGCGCCAGCAGCCAAGATCCGGGGGGCCGGGAGACCCAGTACTTC.

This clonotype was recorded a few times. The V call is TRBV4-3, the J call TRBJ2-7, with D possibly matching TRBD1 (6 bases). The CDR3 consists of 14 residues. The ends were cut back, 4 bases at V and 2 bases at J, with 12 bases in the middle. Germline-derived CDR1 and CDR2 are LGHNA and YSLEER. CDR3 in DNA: TGCGCCAGCAGCCCCGGAGACAGGACCTACGAGCAGTACTTC. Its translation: CASSPGDRTYEQYF.

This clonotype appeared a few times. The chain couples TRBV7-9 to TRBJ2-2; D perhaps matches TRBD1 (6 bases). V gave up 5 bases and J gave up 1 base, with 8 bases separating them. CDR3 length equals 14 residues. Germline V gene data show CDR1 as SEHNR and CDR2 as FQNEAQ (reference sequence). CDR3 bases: TGTGCCAGCAGCGGGACACTGAACACCGGGGAGCTGTTTTTT. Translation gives CASSGTLNTGELFF. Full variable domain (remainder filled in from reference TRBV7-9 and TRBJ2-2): DTGVSQNPRHKITKRGQNVTFRCDPISEHNRLYWYRQTLGQGPEFLTYFQNEAQLEKSRLLSDRFSAERPKGSFSTLEIQRTEQGDSAMYLCASSGTLNTGELFFGEGSRLTVL.

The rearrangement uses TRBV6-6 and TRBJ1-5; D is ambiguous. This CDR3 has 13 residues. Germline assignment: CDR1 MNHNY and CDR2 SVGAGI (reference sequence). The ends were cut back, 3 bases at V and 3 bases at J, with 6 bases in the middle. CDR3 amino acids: CASSYPVNQPQHF. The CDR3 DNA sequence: TGTGCCAGCAGTTATCCGGTCAATCAGCCCCAGCATTTT.